The 11 T cell receptor beta chains in this list originate from one sample, sequenced in a study of cytomegalovirus exposure and HLA in healthy donors. It was with 60 Vbeta and 13 Jbeta primers that the PCR ran. Clones were sequenced by immunoSEQ multiplex PCR, and TCRdb holds only the in-frame ones, with some missing. The repertoire table contains 55,000 to 85,000 clones. Specimen: PBMCs. The receptors originated from a female donor in good health and CMV-seropositive.

The rearrangement uses TRBV21-1 and TRBJ1-2; the table's D gene call, TRBD1, was not cross checked with the DNA. TRBV21-1 has pseudogene status. The CDR3 is 15 residues long. DNA of the CDR3: TGTGCCAGCAGCAATGCCGGGACAACCTGTTGTGGCTACACCTTC. Amino acid sequence: CASSNAGTTCCGYTF.

The chain employs TRBV18 and TRBJ1-2; D unclear. The V and J ends lost 3 bases and 0 bases respectively, with 11 bases between them. The CDR3 has 15 residues. Per the germline V gene, CDR1 is KGHSH and CDR2 is LQKENI. In nucleotides, the CDR3 is TGTGCCAGCTCACCTGCCCCACACACTAACTATGGCTACACCTTC. Encoded protein: CASSPAPHTNYGYTF.

The V call is TRBV7-9, the J call TRBJ1-2; D call uncertain. The V end was cut by 1 base, the J end by 4 bases, with 4 bases between. The CDR3 spans 12 residues. Germline V lookup: CDR1 SEHNR, CDR2 FQNEAQ (reference sequence). CDR3 sequence: CASSLGSYGYTF. Written as DNA, the CDR3 is TGTGCCAGCAGCTTAGGGAGCTATGGCTACACCTTC.

The chain combines TRBV18 with TRBJ2-3; possibly TRBD1 for D (5 bases). Per the germline V gene, CDR1 is KGHSH and CDR2 is LQKENI. The CDR3 sequence is 13 residues long. With 0 bases removed from V and 9 bases from J, the gap between germline ends came to 10 bases. The CDR3 loop is CASSPPRVDTQYF. The CDR3 DNA reads as TGTGCCAGCTCACCACCCAGGGTGGACACGCAGTATTTT. The full variable domain, with the rest looked up from reference TRBV18 and TRBJ2-3, is NAGVMQNPRHLVRRRGQEARLRCSPMKGHSHVYWYRQLPEEGLKFMVYLQKENIIDESGMPKERFSAEFPKEGPSILRIQQVVRGDSAAYFCASSPPRVDTQYFGPGTRLTVL.

CDR3 in amino acids: CASSPRQGGNEKLFF. The CDR3 DNA reads as TGTGCCAGCAGCCCTAGACAGGGGGGTAATGAAAAACTGTTTTTT. V is TRBV9 and J is TRBJ1-4; TRBD1 aligns across 9 bases. The CDR3 sequence is 15 residues long. Germline CDR1 reads SGDLS; CDR2 reads YYNGEE. J was trimmed by 4 bases and V by 4 bases; bases with no gene match: 5.

The chain carries TRBV7-2 and TRBJ1-5; TRBD1 matches at 11 bases. The V gene's germline CDR1 is SGHTA and CDR2 FQGNSA. The junction had 6 bases not matched to a gene; V was cut back by 8 bases and J by 0 bases. The CDR3 covers 16 residues. CDR3 sequence: CASHGTGGHSNQPQHF. DNA for the CDR3: TGTGCCAGCCACGGGACAGGGGGTCATAGCAATCAGCCCCAGCATTTT.

For the CDR3, the DNA is TGTGCCAGCTCACCAGCGGAGACCTACGAGCAGTACTTC. Its translation is CASSPAETYEQYF. V is TRBV18 and J is TRBJ2-7; D is uncertain. With 2 bases removed from V and 2 bases from J, the gap between germline ends came to 7 bases. This CDR3 region has 13 residues. From germline, CDR1 is KGHSH and CDR2 LQKENI. Using reference TRBV18 and TRBJ2-7 for the parts outside the CDR3, the full variable domain is NAGVMQNPRHLVRRRGQEARLRCSPMKGHSHVYWYRQLPEEGLKFMVYLQKENIIDESGMPKERFSAEFPKEGPSILRIQQVVRGDSAAYFCASSPAETYEQYFGPGTRLTVT.

This rearrangement joins TRBV29-1 to TRBJ1-4; no definite D call. This CDR3 has 15 residues. Trimming took off 0 bases at V and 3 bases at J, with 11 bases between the two ends. Germline CDR1 reads SQVTM; CDR2 reads ANQGSEA. In nucleotides, the CDR3 is TGCAGCGTTGAAGAGGCGGGGTTTCCTAATGAAAAACTGTTTTTT. This sequence encodes CSVEEAGFPNEKLFF.

The chain joins TRBV9 to TRBJ1-1, with 10 bases matching TRBD1. V was pared by 3 bases and J by 1 base, with 3 bases of the junction left unmatched. CDR1 is SGDLS, CDR2 YYNGEE, per germline. There are 15 residues in the CDR3. CDR3 DNA sequence: TGTGCCAGCAGCGGGAGGACAGGGGGGAACACTGAAGCTTTCTTT. This encodes CASSGRTGGNTEAFF. Variable domain in full (rest from reference TRBV9 and TRBJ1-1): DSGVTQTPKHLITATGQRVTLRCSPRSGDLSVYWYQQSLDQGLQFLIQYYNGEERAKGNILERFSAQQFPDLHSELNLSSLELGDSALYFCASSGRTGGNTEAFFGQGTRLTVV.

The chain employs TRBV28 and TRBJ2-7; 9 nucleotides match TRBD1. Trimming took 2 bases from V and 3 from J; bases not matched to a gene: 5. Looked up from germline, CDR1 is MDHEN and CDR2 is SYDVKM. The CDR3 extends over 15 amino acids. In DNA form, the CDR3 reads TGTGCCAGCAGTTTAGAACAGGGGGCCGGCTACGAGCAGTACTTC. As protein: CASSLEQGAGYEQYF.

The chain links TRBV6-6 to TRBJ2-2, with D possibly TRBD1 on 6 matching bases. Deletions cut 2 bases from V and 0 bases from J, with 7 bases between. Germline loops: CDR1 MNHNY, CDR2 SVGAGI (reference sequence). The length of the CDR3 is 15 residues. For the CDR3, the DNA is TGTGCCAGCAGTTACGGACAGCCGAACACCGGGGAGCTGTTTTTT. Translating gives CASSYGQPNTGELFF.